Each of the 16 T cell receptor beta chains below was sequenced from the same sample in a study of T cells in Graves' hyperthyroidism and ophthalmopathy. There were TCR beta CDR3 regions amplified from RNA transcripts. Initially, a first-round RT-PCR of the TCR CDR3 employed the HTBI primer set. In TCRdb, the multiplex PCR reads were re-called with MiXCR into one record per CDR3 protein. The table shows around 620,000 distinct CDR3 sequences, with 46% occurring only once. Sequenced sample: peripheral blood or thyroid tissue (not recorded which). These TCRs come from an adult woman with Graves' disease, either hyperthyroidism or ophthalmopathy (not recorded which).

This rearrangement joins TRBV7-2 to TRBJ2-7, with D perhaps matching TRBD1 (6 bases). Trimming shortened V by 8 bases and J by 0 bases, and 14 bases separated the two germline ends. Looked up from germline, CDR1 is SGHTA and CDR2 is FQGNSA. This CDR3 comprises 14 residues. The CDR3 DNA follows: TGTGCCAGCCGCCGGCACAGGGCCTCCTACGAGCAGTACTTC. Its translation is CASRRHRASYEQYF.

The J gene is TRBJ2-7, the V gene TRBV15; D is ambiguous. This CDR3 has 13 amino acids. With 0 bases removed from V and 5 bases from J, the gap between germline ends came to 8 bases. Germline CDR1 LNHNV, CDR2 YYDKDF (reference sequence). DNA for the CDR3: TGTGCCACCAGCAGAGATCTGGCCCACGAGCAGTACTTC. Protein sequence: CATSRDLAHEQYF.

This chain uses TRBV29-1 with TRBJ1-1; tentatively, D is TRBD1 (6 bases). The CDR3 covers 13 residues. V lost 1 base and J lost 7, with 13 bases in between. The germline CDR1 and CDR2 sequences are SQVTM and ANQGSEA. The CDR3 here is CSVEGGRRYEAFF. The CDR3 bases are TGCAGCGTTGAAGGGGGGCGAAGGTATGAAGCTTTCTTT.

This clonotype was counted ten times or more. The germline gene is not matched at one end of the junction; a read error may be the cause. V usage is TRBV7-9 and J usage is TRBJ1-2, with no clear D. The germline CDR1 and CDR2 sequences are SEHNR and FQNEAQ (reference sequence). The CDR3 contains 14 residues. As DNA, the CDR3 is TGTGCCAGCAGCTTTCTCTCCCGCAATTCTCGAGGATTCTTC. Translation gives CASSFLSRNSRGFF. Variable domain in full (rest from reference TRBV7-9 and TRBJ1-2): DTGVSQNPRHKITKRGQNVTFRCDPISEHNRLYWYRQTLGQGPEFLTYFQNEAQLEKSRLLSDRFSAERPKGSFSTLEIQRTEQGDSAMYLCASSFLSRNSRGFFGSGTRLTVV.

This clonotype was counted at least ten times. The chain combines TRBV6-5 with TRBJ1-6; D is perhaps TRBD1 (5 bases). The V gene lost 10 bases and the J gene lost 8 bases, with 18 bases spanning the gap. The CDR3 is 14 residues long. Per the germline V gene, CDR1 is MNHEY and CDR2 is SVGAGI. The CDR3 DNA reads as TGTGCCATCGCGGGGGGGGTCGTGGATTCACCCCTCCACTTT. Its protein is CAIAGGVVDSPLHF.

The chain recombines TRBV20-1 with TRBJ1-1; D call uncertain. Germline-derived CDR1 and CDR2 are DFQATT and SNEGSKA (reference sequence). CDR3 length equals 13 residues. V was clipped by 1 base and J by 8 bases, with 14 bases between them. Here the CDR3 reads CSARAWSAREAFF. As DNA, the CDR3 is TGCAGTGCTAGAGCTTGGAGTGCTCGGGAAGCTTTCTTT.

This clonotype was recorded only once. V gene TRBV20-1 combines with J gene TRBJ1-4; TRBD1 matches 7 bases. The CDR3 has 13 amino acids. The V gene's germline CDR1 is DFQATT and CDR2 SNEGSKA (reference sequence). V lost 6 bases to trimming and J lost 7 bases; unmatched junction nucleotides: 8. The CDR3 DNA is TGCAGTGCCCAGCGGGACAGTACTGAAAAACTGTTTTTT. Amino acid sequence: CSAQRDSTEKLFF.

V usage is TRBV2 and J usage is TRBJ2-7; no firm D call. V lost 6 bases and J 1 base, leaving 10 bases between the germline ends. From germline, CDR1 is SNHLY and CDR2 FYNNEI. This CDR3 has 13 amino acids. CDR3 loop: CASSCYSSYEQYF. The CDR3 DNA sequence: TGTGCCAGCAGCTGTTATTCTTCCTACGAGCAGTACTTC.

This clonotype was recorded a few times. This chain connects TRBV7-8 to TRBJ2-7; the match to TRBD1 covers 7 bases. CDR1 SGHVS and CDR2 FQNEAQ come from the germline V gene. With V trimmed by 5 bases and J by 1 base, 8 bases remained unmatched. CDR3 size: 15 residues. The CDR3 reads CASSGRDSRSYEQYF. Here the CDR3 DNA reads TGTGCCAGCAGCGGCCGGGACAGTCGATCCTACGAGCAGTACTTC.

The chain recombines TRBV7-9 with TRBJ2-5; D is unclear. CDR1 SEHNR and CDR2 FQNEAQ come from the germline V gene (reference sequence). Trimming shortened V by 5 bases and J by 5 bases, and 15 bases separated the two germline ends. The CDR3 contains 14 residues. This CDR3 is CASSPPGMSETQYF. The CDR3 bases are TGTGCCAGCAGCCCCCCCGGAATGTCGGAGACCCAGTACTTC.

This clonotype has a handful of counts. V gene TRBV24-1 combines with J gene TRBJ1-5; no firm D call. The CDR3 has 13 residues. CDR1 KGHDR and CDR2 SFDVKD come from the germline V gene. V was shortened by 12 bases and J by 0 bases, with 11 bases between the two germline ends. Here the CDR3 reads CAAGIYSNQPQHF. The CDR3 DNA is TGTGCCGCCGGGATATATAGCAATCAGCCCCAGCATTTT.

This clonotype was counted at least ten times. The rearrangement joins TRBV28 to TRBJ1-1; D is ambiguous. Germline V lookup: CDR1 MDHEN, CDR2 SYDVKM. V shed 3 bases and J shed 4 bases, with 12 bases lying between them. The CDR3 runs 14 residues. The CDR3 bases are TGTGCCAGCAGTTTCTACGGGCTCGTCACTGAAGCTTTCTTT. Amino acid sequence: CASSFYGLVTEAFF. Using reference TRBV28 and TRBJ1-1 for the parts outside the CDR3, the full variable domain is DVKVTQSSRYLVKRTGEKVFLECVQDMDHENMFWYRQDPGLGLRLIYFSYDVKMKEKGDIPEGYSVSREKKERFSLILESASTNQTSMYLCASSFYGLVTEAFFGQGTRLTVV.

The J gene is TRBJ1-3, the V gene TRBV20-1; D is unresolved. The CDR3 spans 11 residues. V gave up 3 bases and J gave up 3 bases, with 3 bases separating them. From germline, CDR1 is DFQATT and CDR2 SNEGSKA (reference sequence). The CDR3 is CSARFGNTIYF. CDR3 bases: TGCAGTGCTAGGTTTGGAAACACCATATATTTT.

This chain connects TRBV2 to TRBJ2-2; D is perhaps TRBD1 (5 bases). CDR3 length: 14 residues. The germline gives CDR1 SNHLY, CDR2 FYNNEI. Trimming left V 4 bases short and J 6 bases short, with 12 bases between. Here the CDR3 reads CASSADRAAGELFF. CDR3 in DNA: TGTGCCAGCAGTGCAGACAGAGCTGCCGGGGAGCTGTTTTTT.

V is TRBV29-1 and J is TRBJ2-2; TRBD1 is a possible D gene (6 bases). The CDR3 runs 15 residues. Between the trimmed V and J ends, which lost 7 bases and 4 bases, there was a span of 19 bases. Germline CDR1 reads SQVTM; CDR2 reads ANQGSEA. The CDR3 bases are TGCAGCGCAACAGTAACAGGGTCCGGCACCGGGGAGCTGTTTTTT. Translating gives CSATVTGSGTGELFF.

This rearrangement joins TRBV15 to TRBJ1-1, with D maybe TRBD1 (5 bases). The CDR3 is made up of 13 amino acids. Germline V CDR1 and CDR2: LNHNV, YYDKDF (reference sequence). V was trimmed by 6 bases and J by 4 bases, leaving 12 bases between them. DNA for the CDR3: TGTGCCACCAGGAGGGGCGGGGGCACTGAAGCTTTCTTT. This sequence encodes CATRRGGGTEAFF.